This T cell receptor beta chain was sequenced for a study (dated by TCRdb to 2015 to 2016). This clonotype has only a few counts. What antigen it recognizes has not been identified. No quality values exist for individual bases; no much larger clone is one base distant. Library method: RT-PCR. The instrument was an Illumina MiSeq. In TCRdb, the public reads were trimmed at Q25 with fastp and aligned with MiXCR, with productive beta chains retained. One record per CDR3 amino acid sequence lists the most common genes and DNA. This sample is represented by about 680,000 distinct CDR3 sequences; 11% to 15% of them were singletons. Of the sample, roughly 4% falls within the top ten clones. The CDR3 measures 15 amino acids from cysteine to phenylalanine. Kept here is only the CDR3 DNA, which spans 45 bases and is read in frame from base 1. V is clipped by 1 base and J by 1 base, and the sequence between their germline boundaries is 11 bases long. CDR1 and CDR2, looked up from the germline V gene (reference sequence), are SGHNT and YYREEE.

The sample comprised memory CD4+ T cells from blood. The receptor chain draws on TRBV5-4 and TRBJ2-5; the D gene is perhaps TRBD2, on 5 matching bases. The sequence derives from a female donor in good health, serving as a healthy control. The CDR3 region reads CASSLHIGIQETQYF. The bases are TGTGCCAGCAGCTTGCATATCGGGATCCAAGAGACCCAGTACTTC. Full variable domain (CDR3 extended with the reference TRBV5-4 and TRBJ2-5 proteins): ETGVTQSPTHLIKTRGQQVTLRCSSQSGHNTVSWYQQALGQGPQFIFQYYREEENGRGNFPPRFSGLQFPNYSSELNVNALELDDSALYLCASSLHIGIQETQYFGPGTRLLVL.